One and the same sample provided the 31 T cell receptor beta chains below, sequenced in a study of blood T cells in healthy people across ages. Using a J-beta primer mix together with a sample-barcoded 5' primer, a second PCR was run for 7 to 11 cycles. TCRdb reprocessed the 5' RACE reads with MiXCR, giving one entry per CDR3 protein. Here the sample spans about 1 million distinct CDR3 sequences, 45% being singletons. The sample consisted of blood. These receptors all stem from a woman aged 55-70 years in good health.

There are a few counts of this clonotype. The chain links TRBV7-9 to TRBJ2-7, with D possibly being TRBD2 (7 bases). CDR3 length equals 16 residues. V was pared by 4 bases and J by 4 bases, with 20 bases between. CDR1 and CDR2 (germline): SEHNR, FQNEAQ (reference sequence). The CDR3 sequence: CASSSTGGRGRYEQYF. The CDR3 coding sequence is TGTGCCAGCAGCTCAACGGGGGGCAGGGGAAGATACGAGCAGTACTTC.

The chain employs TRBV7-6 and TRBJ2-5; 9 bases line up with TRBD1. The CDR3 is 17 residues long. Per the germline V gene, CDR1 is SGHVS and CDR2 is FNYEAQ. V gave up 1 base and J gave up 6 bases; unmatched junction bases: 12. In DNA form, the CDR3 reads TGTGCCAGCAGCTTAGAACACAGGACAGGGGTTATGAAGACCCAGTACTTC. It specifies CASSLEHRTGVMKTQYF. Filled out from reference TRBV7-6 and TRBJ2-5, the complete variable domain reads GAGVSQSPRYKVTKRGQDVALRCDPISGHVSLYWYRQALGQGPEFLTYFNYEAQQDKSGLPNDRFSAERPEGSISTLTIQRTEQRDSAMYRCASSLEHRTGVMKTQYFGPGTRLLVL.

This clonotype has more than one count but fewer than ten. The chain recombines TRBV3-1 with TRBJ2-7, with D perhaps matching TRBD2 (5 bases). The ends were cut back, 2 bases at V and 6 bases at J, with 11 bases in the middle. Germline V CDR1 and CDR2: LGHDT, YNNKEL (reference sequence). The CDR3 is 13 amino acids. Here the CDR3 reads CASSQWRLGEQYF. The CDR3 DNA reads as TGTGCCAGCAGCCAATGGAGGTTAGGCGAGCAGTACTTC.

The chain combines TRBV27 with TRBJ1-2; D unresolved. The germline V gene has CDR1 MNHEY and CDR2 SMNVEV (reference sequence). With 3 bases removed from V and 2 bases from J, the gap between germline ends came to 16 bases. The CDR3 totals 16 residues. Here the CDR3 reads CASSLSGSGKNYGYTF. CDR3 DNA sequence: TGTGCCAGCAGTTTGTCCGGGTCGGGCAAAAACTATGGCTACACCTTC.

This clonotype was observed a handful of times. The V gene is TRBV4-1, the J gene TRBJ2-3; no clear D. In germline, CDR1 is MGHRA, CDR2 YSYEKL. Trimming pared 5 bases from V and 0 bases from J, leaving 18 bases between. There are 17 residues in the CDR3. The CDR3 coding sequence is TGCGCCAGCAGCTCGCACGGACGGAAACCTAGCACAGATACGCAGTATTTT. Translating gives CASSSHGRKPSTDTQYF.

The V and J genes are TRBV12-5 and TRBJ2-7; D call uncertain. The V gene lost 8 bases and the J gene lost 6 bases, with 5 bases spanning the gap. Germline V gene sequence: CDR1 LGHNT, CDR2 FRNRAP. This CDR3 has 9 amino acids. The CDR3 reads CASLFEQYF. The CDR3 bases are TGTGCTAGTCTCTTCGAGCAGTACTTC.

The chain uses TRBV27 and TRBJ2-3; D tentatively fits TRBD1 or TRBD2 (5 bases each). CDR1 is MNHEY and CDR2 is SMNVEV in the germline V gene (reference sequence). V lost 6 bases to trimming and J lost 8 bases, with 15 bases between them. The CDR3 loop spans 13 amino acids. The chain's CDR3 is CASSWGWEGTQYF. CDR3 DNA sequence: TGTGCCAGCAGCTGGGGGTGGGAAGGTACGCAGTATTTT.

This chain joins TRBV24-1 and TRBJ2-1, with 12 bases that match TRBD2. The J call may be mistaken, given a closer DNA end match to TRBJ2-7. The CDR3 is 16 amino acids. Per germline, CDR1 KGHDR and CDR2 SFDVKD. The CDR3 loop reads CATSESSGRANNEQYF. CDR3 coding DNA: TGTGCCACCAGTGAATCTAGCGGGAGGGCTAACAATGAGCAGTACTTC.

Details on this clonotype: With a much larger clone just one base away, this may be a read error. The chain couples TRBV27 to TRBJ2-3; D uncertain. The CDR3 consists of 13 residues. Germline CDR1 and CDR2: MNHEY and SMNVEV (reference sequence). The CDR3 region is CVSSPSYTDTQYF. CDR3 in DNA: TGTGTCAGCAGTCCTTCCTACACAGATACGCAGTATTTT.

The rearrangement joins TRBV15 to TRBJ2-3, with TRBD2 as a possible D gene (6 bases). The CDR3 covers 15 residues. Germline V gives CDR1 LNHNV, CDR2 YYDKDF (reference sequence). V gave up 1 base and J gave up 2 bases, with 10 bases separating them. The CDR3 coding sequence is TGTGCCACCAGCAGAGGGACTACCAACACAGATACGCAGTATTTT. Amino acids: CATSRGTTNTDTQYF.

The CDR3: CASSKGQGAGGYTF. The DNA for the CDR3 is TGTGCCAGCAGCAAGGGACAGGGAGCCGGTGGCTACACCTTC. This chain connects TRBV12-3 or TRBV12-4 to TRBJ1-2; 9 bases map to TRBD1. V gave up 6 bases and J gave up 7 bases; unmatched junction bases: 9. The length of the CDR3 is 14 residues.

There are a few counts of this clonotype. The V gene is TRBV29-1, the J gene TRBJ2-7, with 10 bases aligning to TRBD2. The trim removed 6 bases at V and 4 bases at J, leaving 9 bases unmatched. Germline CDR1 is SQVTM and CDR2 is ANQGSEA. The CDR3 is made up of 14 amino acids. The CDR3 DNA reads TGCAGCGTGGTTGTGCTAGCGGGAGTATACGAGCAGTACTTC. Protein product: CSVVVLAGVYEQYF.

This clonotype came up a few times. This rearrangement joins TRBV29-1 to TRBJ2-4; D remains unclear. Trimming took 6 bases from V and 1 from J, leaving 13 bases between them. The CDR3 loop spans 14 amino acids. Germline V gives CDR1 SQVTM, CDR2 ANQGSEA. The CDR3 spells CSVMRLGAKNIQYF. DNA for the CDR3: TGCAGCGTCATGCGACTGGGGGCCAAAAACATTCAGTACTTC.

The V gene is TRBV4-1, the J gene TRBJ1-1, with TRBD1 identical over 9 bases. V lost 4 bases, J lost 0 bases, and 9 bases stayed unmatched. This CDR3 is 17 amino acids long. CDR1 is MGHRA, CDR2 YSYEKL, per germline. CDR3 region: CASSRGTGRPVNTEAFF. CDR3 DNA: TGCGCCAGCAGCCGCGGGACAGGGAGACCCGTGAACACTGAAGCTTTCTTT.

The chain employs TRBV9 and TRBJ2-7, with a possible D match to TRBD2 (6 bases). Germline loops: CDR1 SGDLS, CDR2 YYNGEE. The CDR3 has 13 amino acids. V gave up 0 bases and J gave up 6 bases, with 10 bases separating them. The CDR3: CASSVVPAGEQYF. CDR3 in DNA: TGTGCCAGCAGCGTAGTTCCAGCGGGCGAGCAGTACTTC. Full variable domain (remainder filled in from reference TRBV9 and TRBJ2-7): DSGVTQTPKHLITATGQRVTLRCSPRSGDLSVYWYQQSLDQGLQFLIQYYNGEERAKGNILERFSAQQFPDLHSELNLSSLELGDSALYFCASSVVPAGEQYFGPGTRLTVT.

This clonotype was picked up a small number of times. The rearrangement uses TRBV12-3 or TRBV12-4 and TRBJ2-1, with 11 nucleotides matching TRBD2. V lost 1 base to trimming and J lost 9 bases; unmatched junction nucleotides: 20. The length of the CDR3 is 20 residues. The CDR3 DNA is TGTGCCAGCAGTTTAGGGTTTGGGACAGGGACTAGCGGCGTCGGTGGTGAGCAGTTCTTC. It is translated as CASSLGFGTGTSGVGGEQFF.

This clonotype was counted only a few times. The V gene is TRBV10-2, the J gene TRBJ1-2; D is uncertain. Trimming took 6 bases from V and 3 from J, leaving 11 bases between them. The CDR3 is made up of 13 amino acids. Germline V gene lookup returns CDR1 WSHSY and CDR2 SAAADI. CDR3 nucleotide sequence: TGCGCCAGCAGCTCGGAGGGTTACTATGGCTACACCTTC. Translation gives CASSSEGYYGYTF.

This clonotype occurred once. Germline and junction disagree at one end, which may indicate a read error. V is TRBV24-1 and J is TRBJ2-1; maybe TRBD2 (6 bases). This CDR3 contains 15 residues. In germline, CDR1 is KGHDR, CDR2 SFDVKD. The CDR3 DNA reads TGTGCCACCAGTGGGCAGACTAGTGGATACAATGAGCGGTTCTTC. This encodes CATSGQTSGYNERFF.

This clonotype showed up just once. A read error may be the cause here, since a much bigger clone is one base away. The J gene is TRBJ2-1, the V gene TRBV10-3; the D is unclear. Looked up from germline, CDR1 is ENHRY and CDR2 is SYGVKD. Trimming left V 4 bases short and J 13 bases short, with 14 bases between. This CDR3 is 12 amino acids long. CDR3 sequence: CAISANGETQFF. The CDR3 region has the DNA TGTGCCATCAGTGCGAACGGCGAGACCCAGTTCTTC.

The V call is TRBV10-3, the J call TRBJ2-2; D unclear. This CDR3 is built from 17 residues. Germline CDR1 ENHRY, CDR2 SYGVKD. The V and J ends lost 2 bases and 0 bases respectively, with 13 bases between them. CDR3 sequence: CAISEGVRAPNTGELFF. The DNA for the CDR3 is TGTGCCATCAGTGAGGGGGTTCGGGCGCCGAACACCGGGGAGCTGTTTTTT.

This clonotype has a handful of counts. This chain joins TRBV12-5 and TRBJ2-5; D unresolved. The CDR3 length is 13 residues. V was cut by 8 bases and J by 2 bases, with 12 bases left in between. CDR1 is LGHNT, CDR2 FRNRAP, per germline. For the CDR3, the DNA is TGTGCTAGTCTTGGAACCATACAAGAGACCCAGTACTTC. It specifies CASLGTIQETQYF.

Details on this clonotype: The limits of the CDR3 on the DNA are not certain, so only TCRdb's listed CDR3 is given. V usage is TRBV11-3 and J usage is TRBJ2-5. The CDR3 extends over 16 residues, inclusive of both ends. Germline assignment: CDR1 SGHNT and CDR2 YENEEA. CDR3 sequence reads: CASSFGSGIQEETQYF.

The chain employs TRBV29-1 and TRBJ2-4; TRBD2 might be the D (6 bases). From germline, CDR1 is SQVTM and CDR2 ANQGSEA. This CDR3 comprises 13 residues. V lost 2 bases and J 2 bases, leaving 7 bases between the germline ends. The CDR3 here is CSVERGTKNIQYF. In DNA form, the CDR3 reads TGCAGCGTTGAACGGGGGACCAAAAACATTCAGTACTTC.

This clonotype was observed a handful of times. The CDR3 DNA reads as TGCAGCGTTGAATACAGCGGGAGGGGAAATGAGCAGTTCTTC. Protein: CSVEYSGRGNEQFF. The V call is TRBV29-1, the J call TRBJ2-1, with TRBD2 matching over 10 bases. Unmatched junction bases numbered 5, after V lost 2 bases and J lost 7 bases. Germline CDR1 reads SQVTM; CDR2 reads ANQGSEA. The CDR3 has 14 amino acids.

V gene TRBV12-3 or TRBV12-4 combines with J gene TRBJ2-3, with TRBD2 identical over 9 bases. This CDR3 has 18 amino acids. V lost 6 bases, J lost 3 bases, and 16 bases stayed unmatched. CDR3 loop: CASSLISGGTSRTDTQYF. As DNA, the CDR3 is TGTGCCAGCAGCCTGATCTCAGGGGGGACTAGCAGAACAGATACGCAGTATTTT.

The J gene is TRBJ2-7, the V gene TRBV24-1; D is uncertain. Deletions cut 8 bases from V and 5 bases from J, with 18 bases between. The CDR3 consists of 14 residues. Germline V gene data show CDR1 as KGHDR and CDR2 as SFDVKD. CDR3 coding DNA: TGTGCCACCAATGACTTCCTAGGATGCGACGAGCAGTACTTC. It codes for CATNDFLGCDEQYF.

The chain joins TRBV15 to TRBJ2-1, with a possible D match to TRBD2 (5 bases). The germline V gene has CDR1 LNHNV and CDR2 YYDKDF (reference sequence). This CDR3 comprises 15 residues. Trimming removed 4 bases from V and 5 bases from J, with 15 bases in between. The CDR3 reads CATSTQEAVHNEQFF. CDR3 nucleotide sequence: TGTGCCACCAGCACTCAAGAAGCGGTCCACAATGAGCAGTTCTTC. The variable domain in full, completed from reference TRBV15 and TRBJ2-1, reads DAMVIQNPRYQVTQFGKPVTLSCSQTLNHNVMYWYQQKSSQAPKLLFHYYDKDFNNEADTPDNFQSRRPNTSFCFLDIRSPGLGDTAMYLCATSTQEAVHNEQFFGPGTRLTVL.

CDR3: CASTLEGPVSTQYF. The CDR3 DNA is TGTGCCAGCACCCTCGAGGGGCCGGTCTCGACGCAGTACTTC. The chain recombines TRBV28 with TRBJ2-5; perhaps D is TRBD1 or TRBD2 (5 bases each). The CDR3 runs 14 residues. The germline CDR1 and CDR2 sequences are MDHEN and SYDVKM. The V end was cut by 7 bases, the J end by 11 bases, with 23 bases between. The variable domain in full, completed from reference TRBV28 and TRBJ2-5, reads DVKVTQSSRYLVKRTGEKVFLECVQDMDHENMFWYRQDPGLGLRLIYFSYDVKMKEKGDIPEGYSVSREKKERFSLILESASTNQTSMYLCASTLEGPVSTQYFGPGTRLLVL.

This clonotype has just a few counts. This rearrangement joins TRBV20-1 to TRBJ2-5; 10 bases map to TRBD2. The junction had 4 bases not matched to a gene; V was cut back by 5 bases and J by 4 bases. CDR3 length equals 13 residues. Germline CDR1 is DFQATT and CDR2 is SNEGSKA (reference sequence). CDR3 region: CSAASGRRETQYF. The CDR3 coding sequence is TGCAGTGCTGCTAGCGGGAGACGAGAGACCCAGTACTTC.

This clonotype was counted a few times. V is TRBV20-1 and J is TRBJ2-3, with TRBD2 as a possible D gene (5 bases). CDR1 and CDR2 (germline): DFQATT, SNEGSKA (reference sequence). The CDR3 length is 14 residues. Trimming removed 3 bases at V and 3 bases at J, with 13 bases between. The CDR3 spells CSASEGLQTDTQYF. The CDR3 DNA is TGCAGTGCTAGTGAGGGTTTGCAGACAGATACGCAGTATTTT.

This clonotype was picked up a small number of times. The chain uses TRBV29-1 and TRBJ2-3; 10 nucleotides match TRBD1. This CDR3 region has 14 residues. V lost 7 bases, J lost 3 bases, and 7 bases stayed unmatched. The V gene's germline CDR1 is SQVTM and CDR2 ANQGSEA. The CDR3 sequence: CSARQGALTDTQYF. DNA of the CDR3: TGCAGCGCAAGACAGGGGGCTTTGACAGATACGCAGTATTTT.